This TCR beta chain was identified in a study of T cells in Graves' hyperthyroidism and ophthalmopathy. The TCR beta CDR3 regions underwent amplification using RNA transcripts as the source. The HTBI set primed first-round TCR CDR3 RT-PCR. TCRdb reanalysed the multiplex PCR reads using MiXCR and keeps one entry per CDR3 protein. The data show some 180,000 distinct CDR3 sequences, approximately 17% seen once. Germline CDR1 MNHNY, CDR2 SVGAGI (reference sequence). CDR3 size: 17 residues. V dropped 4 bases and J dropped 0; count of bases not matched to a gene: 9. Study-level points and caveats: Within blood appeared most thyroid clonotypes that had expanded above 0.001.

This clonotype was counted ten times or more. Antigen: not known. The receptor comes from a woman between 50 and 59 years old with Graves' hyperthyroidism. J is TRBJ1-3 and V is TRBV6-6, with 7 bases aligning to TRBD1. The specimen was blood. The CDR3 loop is CASSFDRAWGSGNTIYF. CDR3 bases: TGTGCCAGCAGTTTCGACAGGGCCTGGGGCTCTGGAAACACCATATATTTT.